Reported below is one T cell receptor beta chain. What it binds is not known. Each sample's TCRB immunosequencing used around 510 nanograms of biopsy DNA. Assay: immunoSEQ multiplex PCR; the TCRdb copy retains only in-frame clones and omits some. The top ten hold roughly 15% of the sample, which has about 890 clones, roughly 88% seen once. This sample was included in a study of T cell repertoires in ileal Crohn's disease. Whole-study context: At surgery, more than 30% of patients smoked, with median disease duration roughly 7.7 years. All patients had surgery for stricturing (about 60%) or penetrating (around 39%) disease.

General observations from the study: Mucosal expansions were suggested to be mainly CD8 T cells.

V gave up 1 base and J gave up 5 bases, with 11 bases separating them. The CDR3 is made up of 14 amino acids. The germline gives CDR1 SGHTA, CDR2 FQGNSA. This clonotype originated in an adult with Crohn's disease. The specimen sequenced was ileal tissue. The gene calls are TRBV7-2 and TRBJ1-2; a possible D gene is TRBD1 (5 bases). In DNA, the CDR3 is TGTGCCAGCAGCTTAGGCGGGGCACATTATGGCTACACCTTC. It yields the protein CASSLGGAHYGYTF.